The rows below give T cell receptor beta chains drawn from one sample of a study of CD8 T cells in Susac syndrome. Via MiXCR, TCRdb re-called the immunoSEQ multiplex PCR reads, giving one row per CDR3 protein. Seen here are around 130,000 distinct CDR3 sequences, around 95% observed once, and the top ten hold about 0.098%. The material sequenced was CD4+ T cells from PBMCs. All receptors derive from a human donor in good health. The CDR3 runs from the conserved cysteine through the conserved F or W. D genes are given only for firm matches. Clone size appears in some rows only: once, few, many, or a class for an expanded clone.

-,-,TRBV7-9,TRBJ2-3,CASSPDSNTDTQYF,TGTGCCAGCAGCCCGGACAGTAACACAGATACGCAGTATTTT
-,-,TRBV2,TRBJ1-1,CASSVAGATEAFF,TGTGCCAGCAGTGTGGCAGGCGCTACTGAAGCTTTCTTT
TRBD1,once,TRBV9,TRBJ1-1,CASSVNRQGGNTEAFF,TGTGCCAGCAGCGTCAACCGACAGGGGGGGAACACTGAAGCTTTCTTT
TRBD2,-,TRBV2,TRBJ2-5,CASSPNSGTIETQYF,TGTGCCAGCAGTCCCAACAGCGGGACTATTGAGACCCAGTACTTC
TRBD2,-,TRBV4-2,TRBJ2-1,CASSQEGAGGHSYNEQFF,TGTGCCAGCAGCCAAGAAGGAGCGGGAGGGCACTCCTACAATGAGCAGTTCTTC
-,-,TRBV30,TRBJ1-1,CAWSPRGAVTEAFF,TGTGCCTGGAGTCCCCGGGGGGCTGTCACTGAAGCTTTCTTT
-,-,TRBV20-1,TRBJ2-7,CSARVGSPGVAGVEQYF,TGCAGTGCTAGAGTCGGGAGCCCAGGGGTAGCCGGAGTCGAGCAGTACTTC
-,-,TRBV12-3/TRBV12-4,TRBJ2-7,CASSLSGVYEQYF,TGTGCCAGCAGTTTGTCAGGGGTCTACGAGCAGTACTTC
TRBD2,-,TRBV15,TRBJ2-7,CATSRGSGRVEQYF,TGTGCCACCAGCAGAGGCAGCGGGAGAGTTGAGCAGTACTTC
TRBD2,-,TRBV7-2,TRBJ2-2,CASRRTSGYTGELFF,TGTGCCAGCAGGAGGACTAGCGGGTACACCGGGGAGCTGTTTTTT
TRBD1,-,TRBV5-1,TRBJ2-7,CASSLGTGGTGEQYF,TGCGCCAGCAGCTTGGGTACAGGGGGCACGGGCGAGCAGTACTTC
-,-,TRBV3-1,TRBJ2-1,CASSQGGSSYNEQFF,TGTGCCAGCAGCCAAGGGGGCTCTTCCTACAATGAGCAGTTCTTC
-,once,TRBV6-6,TRBJ1-4,CASQTPTNEKLFF,TGTGCCAGCCAGACACCAACTAATGAAAAACTGTTTTTT
TRBD2,-,TRBV27,TRBJ2-7,CASSLRLAGGNEQYF,TGTGCCAGCAGTTTAAGACTAGCGGGAGGGAATGAGCAGTACTTC
TRBD1,-,TRBV5-1,TRBJ2-5,CASSGDRDGETQYF,TGCGCCAGCAGCGGAGACAGGGACGGAGAGACCCAGTACTTC
-,-,TRBV5-1,TRBJ2-1,CASSLVDREGNEQFF,TGCGCCAGCAGCTTGGTTGACAGGGAGGGCAATGAGCAGTTCTTC
TRBD2,-,TRBV2,TRBJ2-1,CASKAGVYNEQFF,TGTGCCAGCAAGGCGGGAGTCTACAATGAGCAGTTCTTC
-,-,TRBV29-1,TRBJ2-3,CSVSRVGGTDTQYF,TGCAGCGTTTCAAGGGTGGGGGGCACAGATACGCAGTATTTT
TRBD1,few,TRBV20-1,TRBJ2-7,CSAEAPQGVVGEQYF,TGCAGTGCTGAAGCCCCTCAGGGGGTGGTGGGCGAGCAGTACTTC
-,-,TRBV19,TRBJ1-5,CASSTSNQPQHF,TGTGCCAGTAGTACAAGCAATCAGCCCCAGCATTTT
-,once,TRBV12-3/TRBV12-4,TRBJ2-6,CASIDGRGANVLTF,TGTGCCAGCATCGACGGCCGCGGGGCCAACGTCCTGACTTTC
TRBD2,-,TRBV3-1,TRBJ2-1,CASSQGAGGPDSNEQFF,TGTGCCAGCAGCCAAGGAGCGGGAGGGCCGGATTCCAATGAGCAGTTCTTC
-,-,TRBV23-1,TRBJ2-5,CASRPRSQGKETQYF,TGCGCCAGCAGACCCCGGTCGCAGGGAAAAGAGACCCAGTACTTC
-,once,TRBV9,TRBJ1-2,CASSEQGPAGYTF,TGTGCCAGCAGCGAGCAGGGACCCGCGGGCTACACCTTC
TRBD1,-,TRBV7-9,TRBJ2-1,CASSLSAGGDLGNEQFF,TGTGCCAGCAGCTTATCGGCAGGGGGCGATCTAGGCAATGAGCAGTTCTTC
-,-,TRBV6-6,TRBJ2-3,CASSYVGGPGTDTQYF,TGTGCCAGCAGTTACGTGGGGGGACCTGGCACAGATACGCAGTATTTT
TRBD2,-,TRBV29-1,TRBJ2-2,CSVGGGPTGELFF,TGCAGCGTTGGGGGGGGACCCACCGGGGAGCTGTTTTTT
-,-,TRBV24-1,TRBJ2-2,CATQNALGTGELFF,TGTGCCACTCAGAATGCGTTGGGCACCGGGGAGCTGTTTTTT
TRBD2,-,TRBV6-5,TRBJ2-1,CASSLTSGSGFNEQFF,TGTGCCAGCAGTTTGACTAGCGGGAGTGGTTTCAATGAGCAGTTCTTC
-,-,TRBV7-9,TRBJ2-1,CASRGGGPSSYNEQFF,TGTGCCAGCAGGGGAGGGGGACCGAGCTCCTACAATGAGCAGTTCTTC
TRBD1,-,TRBV6-2/TRBV6-3,TRBJ1-4,CASSYSIMGTGTTGSANEKLFF,TGTGCCAGCAGTTACTCAATTATGGGGACAGGGACGACCGGGTCGGCTAATGAAAAACTGTTTTTT
-,-,TRBV3-1,TRBJ1-1,CASSQDLRSEAFF,TGTGCCAGCAGCCAAGATTTGCGGAGTGAAGCTTTCTTT
-,-,TRBV7-2,TRBJ1-1,CASSRSGTEAFF,TGTGCCAGCAGCCGCTCAGGGACTGAAGCTTTCTTT
TRBD2,-,TRBV4-2,TRBJ2-7,CASSQVLAGGPGEQYF,TGTGCCAGCAGCCAAGTTTTAGCGGGAGGGCCGGGCGAGCAGTACTTC
-,-,TRBV20-1,TRBJ2-1,CSARDRIDEQFF,TGCAGTGCTAGAGACCGCATCGATGAGCAGTTCTTC
-,-,TRBV5-1,TRBJ1-2,CASSLTATNYGYTF,TGCGCCAGCAGCTTGACAGCAACTAACTATGGCTACACCTTC
-,-,TRBV7-9,TRBJ2-3,CASSLGTHTQYF,TGTGCCAGCAGCCTGGGGACTCATACGCAGTATTTT
TRBD2,-,TRBV7-3,TRBJ2-2,CASSPIAGNTGELFF,TGTGCCAGCAGCCCCATAGCGGGGAACACCGGGGAGCTGTTTTTT
-,-,TRBV6-5,TRBJ1-3,CASSLGQRNTIYF,TGTGCCAGCAGTTTAGGACAAAGAAACACCATATATTTT
-,-,TRBV20-1,TRBJ2-3,CSARGLMGVADTQYF,TGCAGTGCTAGGGGACTCATGGGAGTCGCAGATACGCAGTATTTT
-,-,TRBV3-1,TRBJ2-1,CASSQASMAYNEQFF,TGTGCCAGCAGCCAAGCTAGTATGGCCTACAATGAGCAGTTCTTC
-,-,TRBV20-1,TRBJ1-1,CSASYMNTEAFF,TGCAGTGCTTCCTATATGAACACTGAAGCTTTCTTT
TRBD1,-,TRBV28,TRBJ2-7,CASSSGQDYEQYF,TGTGCCAGCAGCTCGGGACAGGACTACGAGCAGTACTTC
-,-,TRBV29-1,TRBJ1-1,CSVEDSMNTEAFF,TGCAGCGTAGAGGACAGCATGAACACTGAAGCTTTCTTT
-,-,TRBV6-6,TRBJ2-6,CASHSSGANVLTF,TGTGCCAGCCACAGCTCTGGGGCCAACGTCCTGACTTTC
-,once,TRBV4-2,TRBJ2-7,CASSRMTSSYEQYF,TGTGCCAGCAGCCGAATGACTAGTTCCTACGAGCAGTACTTC
TRBD2,-,TRBV12-3/TRBV12-4,TRBJ2-7,CASSPLAGNYEQYF,TGTGCCAGCAGTCCCCTAGCGGGAAATTACGAGCAGTACTTC
TRBD2,-,TRBV3-1,TRBJ2-5,CASSHWTSGGRETQYF,TGTGCCAGCAGCCACTGGACTAGCGGAGGTCGAGAGACCCAGTACTTC
-,-,TRBV15,TRBJ2-2,CATSSGTHRITGELFF,TGTGCCACCAGCAGTGGGACACACAGAATCACCGGGGAGCTGTTTTTT
-,-,TRBV2,TRBJ1-5,CASSEGRTVNQPQHF,TGTGCCAGCAGTGAAGGGCGAACGGTAAATCAGCCCCAGCATTTT
-,-,TRBV28,TRBJ1-2,CASSLSLYGYTF,TGTGCCAGCAGTTTAAGTCTCTATGGCTACACCTTC
TRBD2,-,TRBV4-2,TRBJ2-1,CASSQVAGGSNEQFF,TGTGCCAGCAGCCAAGTAGCGGGAGGGAGCAATGAGCAGTTCTTC
TRBD1,-,TRBV6-2/TRBV6-3,TRBJ1-1,CASNSDRGPEAFF,TGTGCCAGCAATTCGGACAGGGGACCTGAAGCTTTCTTT